The clone carrying this T cell receptor (beta chain) has just a few counts. Its antigen is undetermined. These data originate in a study of beta chain features in type 1 diabetes. About the research overall: Sorted cells, approximately 110 million in number, were examined across all samples. General study points: Lower insertion and higher deletion counts appeared at VDJ junctions in type 1 diabetes patients. Shortening of TCRB CDR3s, moderate but significant, appeared in all four CD4+ subsets of Type 1 diabetes patients. When cDNA is sequenced, cells with high TCR expression could be over-represented.

Trimming pared 3 bases from V and 1 base from J, leaving 13 bases between. CDR1 is KGHSH and CDR2 is LQKENI in the germline V gene. This CDR3 spans 16 amino acids. As every portion of the isolated RNA was reverse transcribed, the sequencing read expressed TCRB transcripts. Naive, central memory and regulatory T cell samples yielded about 4 million reads on average. Some clones are missing from TCRdb's copy, which holds only in-frame ones; the method was immunoSEQ multiplex PCR. The sample includes approximately 170,000 clones, roughly 8% of them seen just once. This receptor was taken from a man younger than 35 with type 1 diabetes. Material: central memory CD4+ T cells from blood. The chain uses TRBV18 and TRBJ2-1; possible D gene TRBD2, 5 bases. The CDR3 DNA is TGTGCCAGCTCACCGGGAGCGTTCGGGTCCTACAATGAGCAGTTCTTC. It specifies CASSPGAFGSYNEQFF.